The 24 T cell receptor beta chains below come from one sample, sequenced in a study of breast tumors, draining lymph nodes, adjacent tissues. TCRdb re-called the multiplex PCR reads through MiXCR, storing one row per CDR3 protein. Of more than 80,000 distinct CDR3 sequences listed, around 30% were seen once; the top ten hold 5.5% to 7%. The lymph nodes were axillary draining lymph nodes from breast cancer patients. Sample: axillary lymph node tissue. All receptors derive from a female donor with breast cancer. Some clones in this sample may be carry-over from other donors' samples.

The rearrangement uses TRBV10-3 and TRBJ1-6; 10 positions match TRBD1. From germline, CDR1 is ENHRY and CDR2 SYGVKD. Trimming took 5 bases from V and 8 from J; bases not matched to a gene: 6. The length of the CDR3 is 15 residues. This CDR3 reads CAISPGQGLDSPLHF. The CDR3 DNA reads TGTGCCATCAGTCCGGGACAGGGGTTGGATTCACCCCTCCACTTT.

The chain uses TRBV5-1 and TRBJ2-7; 8 bases are shared with TRBD1. With 0 bases clipped from V and 5 bases from J, the junction kept 4 bases outside the gene matches. Looked up from germline, CDR1 is SGHRS and CDR2 is YFSETQ. This CDR3 has 14 residues. CDR3 protein: CASSLGQGYHEQYV. In DNA, the CDR3 is TGCGCCAGCAGCTTGGGACAGGGGTACCACGAGCAGTACGTC.

Worth noting for this clonotype: The junction does not match germline at one end; this may be a read error. The chain uses TRBV10-2 and TRBJ1-1; TRBD1 aligns across 7 bases. The CDR3 loop spans 16 amino acids. Germline CDR1 is WSHSY and CDR2 is SAAADI. The CDR3: CASSQEGGSWNPEAFF. DNA of the CDR3: TGCGCCAGCAGCCAAGAAGGGGGCAGCTGGAACCCTGAAGCTTTCTTT.

Note on this clonotype: This could be a read error, since a much larger clone is one nucleotide away. The missing conserved phenylalanine or tryptophan at the end of this CDR3 makes a read error likely. This chain connects TRBV6-5 to TRBJ2-7; weak D call: TRBD1 (7 bases). CDR3 length: 15 amino acids. Germline V lookup: CDR1 MNHEY, CDR2 SVGAGI. In nucleotides, the CDR3 is TGTGCCAGCAGTCACTCATTCGGCAGGGGGGACGAGCAGTACCTC. Translated, it gives CASSHSFGRGDEQYL.

This clonotype was counted ten times or more. This chain links TRBV13 with TRBJ1-2; 7 bases align to TRBD1. This CDR3 comprises 15 residues. Unmatched junction bases numbered 11, after V lost 5 bases and J lost 5 bases. CDR1 is PRHDT and CDR2 is FYEKMQ in the germline V gene (reference sequence). The CDR3 reads CASSHGQATRYGYTF. The CDR3 coding sequence is TGTGCCAGCAGCCACGGACAGGCCACTAGATATGGCTACACCTTC.

A remark on this clonotype: Its ends do not fully match the called genes, so a read error is possible. The V gene is TRBV2, the J gene TRBJ2-1, with TRBD2 as a possible D gene (6 bases). Germline lookup yields CDR1 SNHLY and CDR2 FYNNEI. The CDR3 spans 14 residues. CDR3 sequence reads: CASRLASSYDEQSF. DNA of the CDR3: TGTGCCAGTCGCCTAGCGAGCTCCTACGATGAGCAGTCCTTC.

This clonotype was seen at least ten times. The V call is TRBV6-5, the J call TRBJ1-6; D call uncertain. V lost 5 bases to trimming and J lost 14 bases, with 19 bases between them. Germline CDR1 is MNHEY and CDR2 is SVGAGI. The CDR3 spans 14 residues. The DNA of the CDR3 is TGTGCCAGCAGTCCGACAAGTCCTATTTCGGCCCTCCACTTT. It is translated as CASSPTSPISALHF.

This clonotype was detected ten times or more. CDR3 sequence (DNA): TGCGCCAGCAGCCAAACGACAGGGTCTAGGGACACCATATATTTT. It yields the protein CASSQTTGSRDTIYF. The genes are TRBV4-1 and TRBJ1-3; 7 positions agree with TRBD1. Germline CDR1 MGHRA, CDR2 YSYEKL. The J segment lost 8 bases and the V segment lost 2 bases, leaving 9 bases of the junction unmatched. This CDR3 comprises 15 residues.

This clonotype was counted only a few times. This may be a read error: a much more frequent sequence differs by one nucleotide. CDR3 loop: CASSFSGRAGETQHF. CDR3 nucleotide sequence: TGTGCCAGCAGTTTCAGCGGGAGGGCCGGGGAGACCCAGCACTTC. The chain has TRBV7-9 and TRBJ2-5; 10 bases are shared with TRBD2. The CDR3 has 15 amino acids. Germline V gene data show CDR1 as SEHNR and CDR2 as FQNEAQ (reference sequence).

This clonotype was detected a few times. The V and J genes are TRBV28 and TRBJ2-2, with D perhaps matching TRBD1 (5 bases). Germline V gene data show CDR1 as MDHEN and CDR2 as SYDVKM. The CDR3 spans 12 residues. V was cut by 6 bases and J by 6 bases, with 8 bases left in between. CDR3 in DNA: TGTGCCAGCAGGCAGGGTGCCGGGGAGCTGTTTTTT. Protein: CASRQGAGELFF.

Many counts were recorded for this clonotype. The V call is TRBV12-3 or TRBV12-4, the J call TRBJ1-2; D perhaps matches TRBD1 (5 bases). The CDR3 has 13 residues. The ends were cut back, 7 bases at V and 6 bases at J, with 15 bases in the middle. CDR3 DNA: TGTGCCAGCACCCGGGGGGGTGGGGATGGCTACACCTTC. This codes for CASTRGGGDGYTF.

The table lists this clonotype with many counts. This rearrangement joins TRBV20-1 to TRBJ2-7, with D possibly TRBD2 on 6 matching bases. Per the germline V gene, CDR1 is DFQATT and CDR2 is SNEGSKA (reference sequence). This CDR3 comprises 14 residues. V lost 2 bases to trimming and J lost 4 bases, with 15 bases between them. DNA of the CDR3: TGCAGTGCTAGACCCGGGACTTCGTCTTACGAGCAGTACTTC. Encoded protein: CSARPGTSSYEQYF.

This clonotype has a handful of counts. A read error may be the cause here, since a much bigger clone is one base away. The chain couples TRBV11-3 to TRBJ2-2, with TRBD2 as a possible D gene (6 bases). CDR3 length: 18 residues. Trimming removed 6 bases at V and 4 bases at J, with 24 bases between. Germline V lookup: CDR1 SGHNT, CDR2 YENEEA. The CDR3 reads CASSSRLGPTGTTGELFF. For the CDR3, the DNA is TGTGCCAGCAGTTCTCGACTAGGCCCAACGGGCACCACCGGGGAGCTGTTTTTT. Full variable domain (rest looked up from reference TRBV11-3 and TRBJ2-2): EAGVVQSPRYKIIEKKQPVAFWCNPISGHNTLYWYLQNLGQGPELLIRYENEEAVDDSQLPKDRFSAERLKGVDSTLKIQPAELGDSAVYLCASSSRLGPTGTTGELFFGEGSRLTVL.

This clonotype was counted many times. J is TRBJ2-5 and V is TRBV18; D uncertain. V gave up 0 bases and J gave up 0 bases, with 5 bases separating them. The CDR3 consists of 14 residues. The germline V gene has CDR1 KGHSH and CDR2 LQKENI. The CDR3 reads CASSPPVYQETQYF. The CDR3, as DNA: TGTGCCAGCTCACCACCAGTGTACCAAGAGACCCAGTACTTC.

This clonotype was recorded at least ten times. A junction boundary mismatches the germline segment, possibly from a read error. As DNA, the CDR3 is TGTGCCAGCAGTTTGGGGCCTACCCAAAAGACCCAGTACTTC. It is translated as CASSLGPTQKTQYF. V is TRBV12-3 or TRBV12-4 and J is TRBJ2-5, with D possibly being TRBD1 (5 bases). The CDR3 is 14 residues long.

Concerning this clonotype: Mismatch with germline at one junction end may stem from a read error. The CDR3: CASSLGQGPYKQCF. The CDR3 DNA sequence: TGTGCCAGCAGCTTGGGACAGGGCCCCTACAAGCAGTGCTTC. The V gene is TRBV5-5, the J gene TRBJ2-7; 7 nucleotides align to TRBD1. Germline CDR1 and CDR2: SGHKS and YYEKEE (reference sequence). The CDR3 has 14 residues.

This clonotype was observed at least ten times. J is TRBJ1-2 and V is TRBV19; a possible D gene is TRBD1 (6 bases). CDR3 length equals 13 residues. Trimming took off 7 bases at V and 8 bases at J, with 17 bases between the two ends. Germline V CDR1 and CDR2: LNHDA, SQIVND (reference sequence). The CDR3, as DNA: TGTGCCAGTATCCCCAGGGGCCGCGGGGGCTACACCTTC. Amino acids: CASIPRGRGGYTF.

In its sample, this clonotype was seen a few times. With a much larger clone just one base away, this may be a read error. V and J are TRBV10-3 and TRBJ2-2; TRBD1 matches at 7 bases. The CDR3 runs to 14 residues. Looked up from germline, CDR1 is ENHRY and CDR2 is SYGVKD. The CDR3 DNA is TGTGCCTCCACCAGGGACAGAGAGTCCGGGGAGCTGCTTTTT. Residues: CASTRDRESGELLF.

The rearrangement joins TRBV19 to TRBJ1-5; D is unclear. The CDR3 contains 13 residues. Germline CDR1 reads LNHDA; CDR2 reads SQIVND (reference sequence). Trimming took off 5 bases at V and 14 bases at J, with 19 bases between the two ends. This CDR3 is CASSYAEGRYEHF. The CDR3, as DNA: TGTGCCAGTAGTTACGCTGAGGGTCGCTACGAGCATTTT.

A word on this clonotype: Compared with germline, one end of the junction differs, possibly owing to a read error. The J gene is TRBJ1-6, the V gene TRBV2; D not certain. Germline V gene lookup returns CDR1 SNHLY and CDR2 FYNNEI. The CDR3 totals 14 residues. Here the CDR3 DNA reads TGTGCCTGCAGCGACGGCACCTATAATTCGCCCCTCCACTTT. Translation: CACSDGTYNSPLHF. Supplemented by reference TRBV2 and TRBJ1-6, the full variable domain reads EPEVTQTPSHQVTQMGQEVILRCVPISNHLYFYWYRQILGQKVEFLVSFYNNEISEKSEIFDDQFSVERPDGSNFTLKIRSTKLEDSAMYFCACSDGTYNSPLHFGNGTRLTVT.

As to this clonotype: A much larger clonotype is one base distant, so this may be a read error. This chain connects TRBV18 to TRBJ2-3; 11 nucleotides match TRBD2. Per germline, CDR1 KGHSH and CDR2 LQKENI. The CDR3 has 16 residues. Trimming took 6 bases from V and 4 from J; bases not matched to a gene: 9. The CDR3 spells CASSLIAGGPADTQYF. CDR3 sequence (DNA): TGTGCCAGCTCCCTCATAGCGGGGGGGCCCGCAGATACGCAGTATTTT.

This clonotype was counted between two and nine times. A much more abundant neighbour one base away suggests this may be a read error. The rearrangement uses TRBV4-1 and TRBJ2-5, with a tentative D call TRBD2 (5 bases). The CDR3 is made up of 10 amino acids. Per germline, CDR1 MGHRA and CDR2 YSYEKL. Trimming removed 8 bases from V and 9 bases from J, with 10 bases in between. The chain's CDR3 is CASGDGAQYF. The CDR3 nucleotides are TGCGCCAGCGGCGACGGGGCCCAGTACTTC.

The genes are TRBV2 and TRBJ2-1; TRBD2 matches at 7 bases. V lost 6 bases to trimming and J lost 6 bases; unmatched junction nucleotides: 11. The CDR3 is 15 amino acids. Germline V gene lookup returns CDR1 SNHLY and CDR2 FYNNEI. The chain's CDR3 is CASSPELARPNEQFF. The CDR3 nucleotides are TGTGCCAGCAGCCCGGAACTAGCGAGGCCCAATGAGCAGTTCTTC.

The rearrangement uses TRBV11-2 and TRBJ1-1; no clear D gene. Germline assignment: CDR1 SGHAT and CDR2 FQNNGV. The CDR3 covers 13 residues. V lost 4 bases, J lost 1 base, and 7 bases lay in between. The CDR3 protein is CASSSITNTEAFF. The DNA for the CDR3 is TGTGCCAGCAGCTCGATAACGAACACTGAAGCTTTCTTT.